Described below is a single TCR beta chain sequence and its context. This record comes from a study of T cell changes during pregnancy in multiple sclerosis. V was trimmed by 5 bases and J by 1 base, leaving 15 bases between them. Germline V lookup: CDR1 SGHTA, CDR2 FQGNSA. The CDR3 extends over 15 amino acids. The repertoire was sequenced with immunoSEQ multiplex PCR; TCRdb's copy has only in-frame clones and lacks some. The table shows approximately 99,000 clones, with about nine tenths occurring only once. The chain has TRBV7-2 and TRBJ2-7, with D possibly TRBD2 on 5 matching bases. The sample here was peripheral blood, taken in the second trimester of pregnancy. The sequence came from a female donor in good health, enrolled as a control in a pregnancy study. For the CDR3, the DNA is TGTGCCAGCAGCGTTAGAGACGGACTTTCCTACGAGCAGTACTTC. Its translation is CASSVRDGLSYEQYF. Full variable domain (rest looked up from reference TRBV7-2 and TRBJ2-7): GAGVSQSPSNKVTEKGKDVELRCDPISGHTALYWYRQSLGQGLEFLIYFQGNSAPDKSGLPSDRFSAERTGGSVSTLTIQRTQQEDSAVYLCASSVRDGLSYEQYFGPGTRLTVT.